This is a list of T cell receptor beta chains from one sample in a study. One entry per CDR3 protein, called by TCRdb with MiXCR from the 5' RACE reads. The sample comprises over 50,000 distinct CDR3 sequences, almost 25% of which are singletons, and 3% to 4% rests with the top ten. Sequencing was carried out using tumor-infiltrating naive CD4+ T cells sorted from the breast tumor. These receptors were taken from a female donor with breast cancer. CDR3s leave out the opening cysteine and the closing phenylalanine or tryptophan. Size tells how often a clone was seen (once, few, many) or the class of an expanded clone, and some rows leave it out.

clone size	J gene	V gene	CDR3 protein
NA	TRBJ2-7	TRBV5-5	ASSPRVTYEQY
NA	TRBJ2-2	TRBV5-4	ASSLKGQGLTGELF
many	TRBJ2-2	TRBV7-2	ASSASGAGTGELF
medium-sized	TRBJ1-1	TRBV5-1	ASSLRWDTEAF
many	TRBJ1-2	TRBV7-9	ASSLGNNYGYT
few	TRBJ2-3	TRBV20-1	SARDERGTDTQY
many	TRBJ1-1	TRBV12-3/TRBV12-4	ASKTGILRTEAF
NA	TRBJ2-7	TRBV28	ASSVTAGPRYEQY
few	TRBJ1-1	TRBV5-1	ASSSITGTTEAF
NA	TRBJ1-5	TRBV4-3	ASSQAIYSNQPQH
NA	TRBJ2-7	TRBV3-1	ASSQDTTGGEQY